What follows are 22 T cell receptor beta chains derived from one specimen sequenced in a study of shared clonotypes between healthy human individuals. The repertoire was sequenced with immunoSEQ multiplex PCR; TCRdb's copy has only in-frame clones and lacks some. This sample has some 2,000,000 clones, with approximately 94% found just once. The sample consisted of naive CD4+ T cells sorted from blood. Sample subset: CD45RA+ positively selected. The receptors were gathered from a man younger than 35 in good health.

The count of this clone is one. The genes are TRBV18 and TRBJ1-1; the D gene is possibly TRBD1 (6 bases). The germline gives CDR1 KGHSH, CDR2 LQKENI. The CDR3 length is 15 residues. Trimming removed 0 bases from V and 5 bases from J, with 13 bases in between. The CDR3 DNA reads TGTGCCAGCTCACCACCCGGGGGGCGAAGGACTGAAGCTTTCTTT. Translated, it gives CASSPPGGRRTEAFF.

The rearrangement links TRBV5-6 to TRBJ2-3, with 7 positions matching TRBD1. This CDR3 spans 15 amino acids. The germline CDR1 and CDR2 sequences are SGHDT and YYEEEE. The J segment lost 3 bases and the V segment lost 0 bases, leaving 4 bases of the junction unmatched. The CDR3 here is CASSLVQQGTDTQYF. CDR3 nucleotides: TGTGCCAGCAGCTTGGTCCAACAGGGGACAGATACGCAGTATTTT.

This clone was counted only a few times. This chain connects TRBV28 to TRBJ1-4; no clear D. Between the trimmed V and J ends, which lost 3 bases and 2 bases, there was a span of 25 bases. The CDR3 is 20 amino acids. The germline gives CDR1 MDHEN, CDR2 SYDVKM. DNA for the CDR3: TGTGCCAGCAGTTTCTCGCCCGTGGGTAGCTTTTGGGTGACTAATGAAAAACTGTTTTTT. Amino acids: CASSFSPVGSFWVTNEKLFF. The full variable domain, in which reference TRBV28 and TRBJ1-4 provide the parts outside the CDR3, is DVKVTQSSRYLVKRTGEKVFLECVQDMDHENMFWYRQDPGLGLRLIYFSYDVKMKEKGDIPEGYSVSREKKERFSLILESASTNQTSMYLCASSFSPVGSFWVTNEKLFFGSGTQLSVL.

With respect to this clone: Other DNA sequences of this sample code for an identical CDR3. This chain connects TRBV5-1 to TRBJ1-2; no firm D call. The CDR3 sequence is 13 residues long. Trimming pared 0 bases from V and 6 bases from J, leaving 9 bases between. Germline V gene lookup returns CDR1 SGHRS and CDR2 YFSETQ. The CDR3 sequence is CASSLAGRDGYTF. Written as DNA, the CDR3 is TGCGCCAGCAGCTTGGCTGGACGTGATGGCTACACCTTC.

The chain links TRBV4-3 to TRBJ2-7; D is unresolved. This CDR3 is 15 amino acids long. V gave up 1 base and J gave up 3 bases, with 13 bases separating them. CDR1 LGHNA and CDR2 YSLEER come from the germline V gene. In DNA form, the CDR3 reads TGCGCCAGCAGCCAAGGGCAGGTAGTTGGCTACGAGCAGTACTTC. Translating it yields CASSQGQVVGYEQYF.

The chain has TRBV7-8 and TRBJ2-7; 7 nucleotides line up with TRBD1. With V trimmed by 5 bases and J by 3 bases, 4 bases remained unmatched. The CDR3 is made up of 13 amino acids. From germline, CDR1 is SGHVS and CDR2 FQNEAQ. The CDR3 DNA sequence: TGTGCCAGCAGCCCAGGGGGATACTACGAGCAGTACTTC. This encodes CASSPGGYYEQYF.

This sequence joins TRBV12-5 and TRBJ1-1, with 7 bases aligning to TRBD1. After removal of 5 bases from V and 1 base from J, the junction contained 7 bases not matched to a gene. The germline CDR1 and CDR2 sequences are LGHNT and FRNRAP. The CDR3 sequence is 15 residues long. The DNA for the CDR3 is TGTGCTAGTGGTCCCATGGGACAGACGAACACTGAAGCTTTCTTT. Its translation: CASGPMGQTNTEAFF.

The genes are TRBV6-1 and TRBJ2-3, with no clear D. This CDR3 has 13 residues. Germline V gene sequence: CDR1 MNHNS, CDR2 SASEGT. The V end lost 9 bases, the J end lost 1 base, and 11 bases lay between the germline ends. The CDR3 loop is CASRSPGTDTQYF. The CDR3 DNA reads as TGTGCCAGTCGAAGCCCGGGCACAGATACGCAGTATTTT.

This clone appeared once. The J gene is TRBJ1-2, the V gene TRBV5-6; D is perhaps TRBD1 (5 bases). The CDR3 loop spans 17 amino acids. V dropped 0 bases and J dropped 1 base, with 16 bases sitting between them. Germline CDR1 and CDR2: SGHDT and YYEEEE. Here the CDR3 DNA reads TGTGCCAGCAGCTTGGTGGCAGGGTTCTTCGGTAACTATGGCTACACCTTC. It yields the protein CASSLVAGFFGNYGYTF.

This sequence joins TRBV10-3 and TRBJ2-3; TRBD2 aligns across 8 bases. The CDR3 runs to 17 residues. The germline gives CDR1 ENHRY, CDR2 SYGVKD. Trimming at V came to 4 bases and at J to 1 base, leaving 10 bases not matched to a gene. The CDR3: CAISGIPGLGGTDTQYF. The CDR3 nucleotides read TGTGCCATCAGTGGCATCCCGGGACTAGGGGGCACAGATACGCAGTATTTT.

About this clone: At the DNA level, this CDR3 is encoded by other sequences in the same sample as well. The chain is built from TRBV18 and TRBJ1-1; tentative D call: TRBD1 (6 bases). CDR1 is KGHSH and CDR2 is LQKENI in the germline V gene. Trimming took 4 bases from V and 0 from J, leaving 9 bases between them. The CDR3 loop spans 14 amino acids. The CDR3 reads CASSRQAMNTEAFF. The CDR3 nucleotides are TGTGCCAGCTCACGACAGGCGATGAACACTGAAGCTTTCTTT.

The genes are TRBV29-1 and TRBJ2-4; no clear D gene. V lost 5 bases and J lost 0, with 20 bases in between. The CDR3 is 17 amino acids. Germline lookup yields CDR1 SQVTM and CDR2 ANQGSEA. DNA for the CDR3: TGCAGCGTTTTACGTCTCTCGAACCCTTTAGCCAAAAACATTCAGTACTTC. This gives the protein CSVLRLSNPLAKNIQYF.

This rearrangement joins TRBV15 to TRBJ2-7; tentatively, D is TRBD2 (5 bases). The V gene lost 0 bases and the J gene lost 6 bases, with 12 bases spanning the gap. The germline V gene encodes CDR1 LNHNV and CDR2 YYDKDF (reference sequence). CDR3 length: 14 amino acids. CDR3 region: CATSRETLEGEQYF. In nucleotides, the CDR3 is TGTGCCACCAGCAGAGAGACGTTAGAGGGCGAGCAGTACTTC.

The V call is TRBV6-1, the J call TRBJ2-3, with unresolved D. Trimming cost V 8 bases and J 0 bases, with 9 bases left between them. The germline CDR1 and CDR2 sequences are MNHNS and SASEGT. The CDR3 is 13 residues long. CDR3 sequence: CASVSPSTDTQYF. CDR3 in DNA: TGTGCCAGCGTTAGCCCAAGCACAGATACGCAGTATTTT.

In its sample, this clone was seen once. The chain recombines TRBV13 with TRBJ1-2; D ambiguous. The V gene's germline CDR1 is PRHDT and CDR2 FYEKMQ (reference sequence). With 1 base removed from V and 0 bases from J, the gap between germline ends came to 9 bases. The CDR3 is 15 residues long. CDR3 amino acids: CASSLERYTNYGYTF. The CDR3 nucleotides are TGTGCCAGCAGCTTAGAGAGATACACTAACTATGGCTACACCTTC.

This clone was observed a single time. V gene TRBV5-4 combines with J gene TRBJ2-7; 7 nucleotides line up with TRBD2. J lost 6 bases, V lost 3 bases, and 9 bases had no gene match. This CDR3 is 14 amino acids long. Germline lookup yields CDR1 SGHNT and CDR2 YYREEE (reference sequence). The CDR3 nucleotides read TGTGCCAGCAGCTCACTGGCGGGAGAGGGCGAGCAGTACTTC. Translated: CASSSLAGEGEQYF.

V gene TRBV10-3 combines with J gene TRBJ1-2; a weak D match, TRBD1 (5 bases). The germline gives CDR1 ENHRY, CDR2 SYGVKD. The CDR3 spans 15 residues. V was pared by 5 bases and J by 3 bases, with 16 bases between. In DNA form, the CDR3 reads TGTGCCATCAGTTCATTTGAGAGGGGTGACTATGGCTACACCTTC. Amino acid sequence: CAISSFERGDYGYTF.

Here the CDR3 DNA reads TGTGCCACCTTGACAGGGGGCCCCTATGGCTACACCTTC. Translating gives CATLTGGPYGYTF. The chain carries TRBV28 and TRBJ1-2, with 10 bases identical to TRBD1. CDR1 and CDR2 from the germline V gene are MDHEN and SYDVKM. The CDR3 is 13 residues long. V dropped 10 bases and J dropped 4; count of bases not matched to a gene: 6.

V gene TRBV10-3 combines with J gene TRBJ1-1; D is ambiguous. Germline V gene data show CDR1 as ENHRY and CDR2 as SYGVKD. The CDR3 has 11 amino acids. V lost 7 bases, J lost 1 base, and 4 bases lay in between. The CDR3 DNA follows: TGTGCCATCAAAGAGAACACTGAAGCTTTCTTT. This translates into CAIKENTEAFF.

V and J are TRBV19 and TRBJ1-5; D not certain. V lost 6 bases, J lost 9 bases, and 12 bases lay in between. Per the germline V gene, CDR1 is LNHDA and CDR2 is SQIVND (reference sequence). CDR3 length: 12 residues. The CDR3 DNA follows: TGTGCCAGTAGCGCTGATTTTGGGCCCCAGCATTTT. It encodes CASSADFGPQHF. Combining the CDR3 with reference TRBV19 and TRBJ1-5 gives the whole variable domain DGGITQSPKYLFRKEGQNVTLSCEQNLNHDAMYWYRQDPGQGLRLIYYSQIVNDFQKGDIAEGYSVSREKKESFPLTVTSAQKNPTAFYLCASSADFGPQHFGDGTRLSIL.

CDR3 loop: CASFNRDSNEQFF. The CDR3 nucleotides are TGTGCCAGCTTTAACCGGGACAGCAATGAGCAGTTCTTC. The chain couples TRBV5-4 to TRBJ2-1; 7 bases agree with TRBD1. The V segment lost 7 bases and the J segment 6 bases; nucleotides outside the gene matches: 7. CDR3 length: 13 amino acids. From germline, CDR1 is SGHNT and CDR2 YYREEE (reference sequence).

The V call is TRBV6-5, the J call TRBJ1-5; 8 nucleotides line up with TRBD1. This CDR3 is 15 amino acids long. Germline V gives CDR1 MNHEY, CDR2 SVGAGI. The trim removed 2 bases at V and 4 bases at J, leaving 4 bases unmatched. As DNA, the CDR3 is TGTGCCAGCAGTTACAACCGGGACAGGAATCAGCCCCAGCATTTT. This encodes CASSYNRDRNQPQHF.